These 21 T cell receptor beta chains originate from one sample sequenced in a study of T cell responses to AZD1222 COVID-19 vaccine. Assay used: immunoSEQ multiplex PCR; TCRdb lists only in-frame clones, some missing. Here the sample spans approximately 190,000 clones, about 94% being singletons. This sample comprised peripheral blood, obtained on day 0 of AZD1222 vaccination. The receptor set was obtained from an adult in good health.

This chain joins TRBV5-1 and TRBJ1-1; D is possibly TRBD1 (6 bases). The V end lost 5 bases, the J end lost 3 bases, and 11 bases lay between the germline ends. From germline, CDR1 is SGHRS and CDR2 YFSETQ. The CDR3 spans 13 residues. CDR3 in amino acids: CASRDSGYTEAFF. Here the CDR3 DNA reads TGCGCCAGCAGGGACAGTGGGTACACTGAAGCTTTCTTT.

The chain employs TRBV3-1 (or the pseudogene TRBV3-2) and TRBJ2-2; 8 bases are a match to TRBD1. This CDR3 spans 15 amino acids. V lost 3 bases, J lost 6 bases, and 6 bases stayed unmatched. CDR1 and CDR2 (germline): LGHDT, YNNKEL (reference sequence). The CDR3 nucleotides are TGTGCCAGCAGCCACTCGGACAGGGTCGCCGGGGAGCTGTTTTTT. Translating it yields CASSHSDRVAGELFF.

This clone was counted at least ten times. The CDR3 DNA sequence: TGTGCCAGCAGTGAACACGGACTAGCGGTCTACGAGCAGTACTTC. Protein product: CASSEHGLAVYEQYF. This rearrangement joins TRBV6-1 to TRBJ2-7, with 10 nucleotides matching TRBD2. Germline trimming cut 2 bases from V and 3 bases from J; bases unmatched to any gene: 4. In germline, CDR1 is MNHNS, CDR2 SASEGT. The CDR3 has 15 amino acids.

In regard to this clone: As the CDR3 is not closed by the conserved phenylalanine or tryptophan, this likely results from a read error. CDR3 amino acids: CASSSGRTSGSYEQYL. The CDR3 DNA reads as TGTGCCAGCAGTTCAGGGCGGACTAGCGGGAGTTACGAGCAGTACCTC. The chain employs TRBV27 and TRBJ2-7, with 13 bases aligning to TRBD2. Germline CDR1 is MNHEY and CDR2 is SMNVEV (reference sequence). Unmatched junction bases numbered 7, after V lost 4 bases and J lost 4 bases. The CDR3 contains 16 residues.

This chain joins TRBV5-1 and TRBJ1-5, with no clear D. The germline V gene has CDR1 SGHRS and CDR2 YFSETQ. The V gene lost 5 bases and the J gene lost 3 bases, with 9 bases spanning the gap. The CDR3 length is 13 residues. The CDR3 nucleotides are TGCGCCAGCAGGGAATCCACCAATCAGCCCCAGCATTTT. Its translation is CASRESTNQPQHF.

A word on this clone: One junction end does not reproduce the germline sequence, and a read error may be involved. CDR3 bases: TGTGCCAGCACTCTAGCAGGGGGCCCGAGGTTT. Translating it yields CASTLAGGPRF. The chain has TRBV6-5 and TRBJ1-1; TRBD1 aligns across 8 bases. Germline CDR1 is MNHEY and CDR2 is SVGAGI. The CDR3 covers 11 residues.

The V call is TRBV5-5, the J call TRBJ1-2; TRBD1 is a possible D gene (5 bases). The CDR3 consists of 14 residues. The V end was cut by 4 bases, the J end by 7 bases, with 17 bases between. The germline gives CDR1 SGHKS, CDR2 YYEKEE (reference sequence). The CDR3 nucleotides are TGTGCCAGCAGCCCGGAGGAGGGGCGCGGTGGCTACACCTTC. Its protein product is CASSPEEGRGGYTF.

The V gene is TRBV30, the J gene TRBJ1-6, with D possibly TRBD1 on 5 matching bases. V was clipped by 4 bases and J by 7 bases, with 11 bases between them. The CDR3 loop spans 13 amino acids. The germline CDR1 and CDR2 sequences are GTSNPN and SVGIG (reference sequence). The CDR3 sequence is CAWTSGLNSPLHF. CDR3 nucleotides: TGTGCCTGGACATCAGGGTTAAATTCACCCCTCCACTTT.

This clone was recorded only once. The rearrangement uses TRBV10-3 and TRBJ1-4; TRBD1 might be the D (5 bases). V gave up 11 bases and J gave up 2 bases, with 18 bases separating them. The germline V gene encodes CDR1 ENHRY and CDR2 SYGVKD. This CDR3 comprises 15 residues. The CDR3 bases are TGTGCCTCGTTGGACGGGGGAGCGACTAATGAAAAACTGTTTTTT. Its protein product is CASLDGGATNEKLFF.

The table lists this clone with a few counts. In DNA form, the CDR3 reads TGTGCCAGCAGGGTAGCGGGAGACAATGAGCAGTTCTTC. This codes for CASRVAGDNEQFF. The chain is built from TRBV11-2 and TRBJ2-1; TRBD2 agrees at 9 bases. CDR1 is SGHAT and CDR2 is FQNNGV in the germline V gene. The J segment lost 5 bases and the V segment lost 6 bases, leaving 2 bases of the junction unmatched. This CDR3 comprises 13 residues.

For the CDR3, the DNA is TGTGCCTGGAGTGTACGCGGTCAGCCCCAGCATTTT. This codes for CAWSVRGQPQHF. This sequence joins TRBV30 and TRBJ1-5; D is unresolved. V dropped 0 bases and J dropped 6 bases, with 6 bases sitting between them. CDR1 and CDR2 from the germline V gene are GTSNPN and SVGIG (reference sequence). This CDR3 contains 12 residues.

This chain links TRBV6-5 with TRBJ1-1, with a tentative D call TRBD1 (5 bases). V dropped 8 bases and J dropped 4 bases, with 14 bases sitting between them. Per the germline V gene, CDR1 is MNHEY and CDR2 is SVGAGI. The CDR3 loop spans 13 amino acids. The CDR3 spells CASRGRTFTEAFF. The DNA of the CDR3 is TGTGCCAGCCGGGGACGGACCTTCACTGAAGCTTTCTTT.

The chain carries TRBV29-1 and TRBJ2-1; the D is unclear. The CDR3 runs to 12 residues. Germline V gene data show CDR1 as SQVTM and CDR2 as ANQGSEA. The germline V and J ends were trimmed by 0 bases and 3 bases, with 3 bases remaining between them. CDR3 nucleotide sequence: TGCAGCGTTGAAGAGTTCTACAATGAGCAGTTCTTC. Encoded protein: CSVEEFYNEQFF.

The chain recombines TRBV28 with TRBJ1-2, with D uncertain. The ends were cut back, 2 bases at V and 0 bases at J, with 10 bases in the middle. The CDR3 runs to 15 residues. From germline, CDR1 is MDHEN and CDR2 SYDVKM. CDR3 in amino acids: CASSLLLLANYGYTF. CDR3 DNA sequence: TGTGCCAGCAGTTTACTTCTACTCGCTAACTATGGCTACACCTTC.

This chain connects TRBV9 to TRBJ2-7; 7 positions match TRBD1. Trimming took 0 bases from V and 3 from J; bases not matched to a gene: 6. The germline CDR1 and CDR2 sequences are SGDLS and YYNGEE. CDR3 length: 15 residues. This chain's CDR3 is CASSVAAGGDYEQYF. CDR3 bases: TGTGCCAGCAGCGTAGCGGCAGGGGGTGACTACGAGCAGTACTTC. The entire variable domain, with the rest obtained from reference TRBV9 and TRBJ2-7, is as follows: DSGVTQTPKHLITATGQRVTLRCSPRSGDLSVYWYQQSLDQGLQFLIQYYNGEERAKGNILERFSAQQFPDLHSELNLSSLELGDSALYFCASSVAAGGDYEQYFGPGTRLTVT.

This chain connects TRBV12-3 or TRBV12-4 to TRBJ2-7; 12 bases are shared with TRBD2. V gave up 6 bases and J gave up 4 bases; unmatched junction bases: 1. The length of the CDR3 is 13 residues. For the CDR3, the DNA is TGTGCCAGCAGGACTAGCGGGAGTTACGAGCAGTACTTC. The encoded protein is CASRTSGSYEQYF.

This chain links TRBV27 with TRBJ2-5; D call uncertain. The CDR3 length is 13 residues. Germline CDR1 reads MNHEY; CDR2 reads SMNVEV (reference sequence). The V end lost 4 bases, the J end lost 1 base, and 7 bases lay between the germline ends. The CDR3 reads CASSSRTQETQYF. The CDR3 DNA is TGTGCCAGCAGTTCACGGACCCAAGAGACCCAGTACTTC.

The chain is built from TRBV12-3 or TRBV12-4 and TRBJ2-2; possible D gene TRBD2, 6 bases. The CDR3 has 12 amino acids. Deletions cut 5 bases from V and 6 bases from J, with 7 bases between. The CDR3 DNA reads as TGTGCCAGCAGTCCTAGCGCCGGGGAGCTGTTTTTT. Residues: CASSPSAGELFF.

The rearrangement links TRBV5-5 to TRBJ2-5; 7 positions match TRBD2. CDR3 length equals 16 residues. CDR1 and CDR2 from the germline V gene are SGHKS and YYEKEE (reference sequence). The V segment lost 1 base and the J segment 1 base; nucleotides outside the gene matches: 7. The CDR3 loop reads CASSLRPSGGQETQYF. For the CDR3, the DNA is TGTGCCAGCAGCTTGCGGCCTAGCGGAGGCCAAGAGACCCAGTACTTC.

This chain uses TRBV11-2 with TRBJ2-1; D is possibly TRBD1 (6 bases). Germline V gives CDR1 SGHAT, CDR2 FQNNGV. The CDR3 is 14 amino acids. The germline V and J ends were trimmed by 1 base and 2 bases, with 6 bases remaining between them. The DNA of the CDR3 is TGTGCCAGCAGCTTAGGGGACACCTACAATGAGCAGTTCTTC. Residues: CASSLGDTYNEQFF.

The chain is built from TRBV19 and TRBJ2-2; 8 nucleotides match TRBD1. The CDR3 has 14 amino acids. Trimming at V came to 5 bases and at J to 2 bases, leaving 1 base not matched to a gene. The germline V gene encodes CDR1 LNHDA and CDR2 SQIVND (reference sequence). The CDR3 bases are TGTGCCAGTAGTGACAGGGGTAACACCGGGGAGCTGTTTTTT. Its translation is CASSDRGNTGELFF.